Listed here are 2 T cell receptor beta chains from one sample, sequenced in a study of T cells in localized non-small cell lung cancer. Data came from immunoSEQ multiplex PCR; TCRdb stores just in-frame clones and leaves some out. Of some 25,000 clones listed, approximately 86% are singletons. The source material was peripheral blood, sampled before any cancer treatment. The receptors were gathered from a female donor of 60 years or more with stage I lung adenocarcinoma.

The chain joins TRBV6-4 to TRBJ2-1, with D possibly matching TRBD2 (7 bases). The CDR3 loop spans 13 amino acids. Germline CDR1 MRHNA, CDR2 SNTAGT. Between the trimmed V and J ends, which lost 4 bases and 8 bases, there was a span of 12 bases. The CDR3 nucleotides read TGTGCCAGCAGTGTAAGGGGGGGGGATGAGCAGTTCTTC. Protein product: CASSVRGGDEQFF.

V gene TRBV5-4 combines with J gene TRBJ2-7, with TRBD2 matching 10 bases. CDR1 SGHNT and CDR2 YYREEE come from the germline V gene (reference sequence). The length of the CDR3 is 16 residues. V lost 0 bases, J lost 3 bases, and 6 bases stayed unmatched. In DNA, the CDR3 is TGTGCCAGCAGCTTGGCCTATGGACTAGCGGACTACGAGCAGTACTTC. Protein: CASSLAYGLADYEQYF.